Sequencing of this T cell receptor (beta chain) was carried out in a study of T cells after posttransplantation cyclophosphamide. TCRdb's copy holds only in-frame clones and misses some; the assay was immunoSEQ multiplex PCR. The sample includes about 38,000 clones, none of them occurring once. This clone was counted at least ten times. The germline gives CDR1 LNHNV, CDR2 YYDKDF (reference sequence). The V end lost 0 bases, the J end lost 5 bases, and 10 bases lay between the germline ends. This CDR3 has 14 amino acids. The sequenced sample consisted of PBMCs. This sequence was found in a man aged 30 to 45 in good health and a related stem cell transplant donor. The V and J genes are TRBV15 and TRBJ1-1, with D perhaps matching TRBD1 (5 bases). CDR3 region: CATSRDPRATEAFF. The CDR3 DNA reads as TGTGCCACCAGCAGAGATCCCAGGGCGACTGAAGCTTTCTTT.